These 5 T cell receptor beta chains were sequenced from one sample in a study of CD8 T cells in ankylosing spondylitis. TCRdb reprocessed the 5' RACE reads with MiXCR, giving one entry per CDR3 protein. The table has around 140,000 distinct CDR3 sequences, 9.5% to 12% seen once. The sample comprised blood, either unsorted or a sorted T cell fraction (not recorded which). The receptors were gathered from a female donor with ankylosing spondylitis or in good health (not recorded which).

This clonotype was counted ten times or more. The V gene is TRBV21-1, the J gene TRBJ1-6. TRBV21-1 counts as a pseudogene. The CDR3 is made up of 12 amino acids. The CDR3 DNA reads TGTGCCAGCAGACTCTTACTTTCACCCCTCCACTTT. Translated: CASRLLLSPLHF.

This chain connects TRBV6-5 to TRBJ2-7, with D perhaps TRBD1 (6 bases). V was pared by 2 bases and J by 0 bases, with 11 bases between. CDR1 MNHEY and CDR2 SVGAGI come from the germline V gene. This CDR3 is built from 15 residues. The CDR3 region is CASSYGGLSSYEQYF. The CDR3 coding sequence is TGTGCCAGCAGTTACGGGGGCCTGAGCTCCTACGAGCAGTACTTC.

This clonotype was picked up many times. V usage is TRBV7-2 and J usage is TRBJ2-1, with a possible D match to TRBD2 (7 bases). V lost 3 bases and J 4 bases, leaving 13 bases between the germline ends. CDR1 is SGHTA and CDR2 is FQGNSA in the germline V gene. The CDR3 is made up of 15 amino acids. Here the CDR3 DNA reads TGTGCCAGCAGCTTCTGGGGGGGCACATACAATGAGCAGTTCTTC. Translated, it gives CASSFWGGTYNEQFF.

The J gene is TRBJ2-5, the V gene TRBV18, with D hard to call. Trimming left V 1 base short and J 2 bases short, with 8 bases between. Germline V gene data show CDR1 as KGHSH and CDR2 as LQKENI. The CDR3 has 14 amino acids. CDR3 DNA sequence: TGTGCCAGCTCACCACAGGATGGACAAGAGACCCAGTACTTC. Protein product: CASSPQDGQETQYF.

There are many counts of this clonotype. This rearrangement joins TRBV12-3 or TRBV12-4 to TRBJ1-3; D is unresolved. V lost 10 bases and J 4 bases, leaving 17 bases between the germline ends. The CDR3 runs to 14 residues. The CDR3 is CATSRMSAGNTIYF. The CDR3 nucleotides read TGTGCCACCTCTCGTATGTCAGCGGGAAACACCATATATTTT.